Sequencing of this T cell receptor (beta chain) was carried out in a study of cytomegalovirus exposure and HLA in healthy donors. Study results and caveats: In a later analysis, HLA-associated beta chains showed higher expansion and lower generation probabilities than comparable chains. Follow-up analysis seemed to connect common viral pathogens with several of the most significant clusters identified. It was 150 or so TCR beta chains that were listed as cytomegalovirus-associated.

The PCR ran on 60 Vbeta and 13 Jbeta primers. In the authors' workflow: Later, an analysis found about 80 million unique TCR beta chains, and 8.5 million to 14 million of these were shared. Here immunoSEQ multiplex PCR was the method, and the copy in TCRdb shows in-frame clones only, minus some. That table supplies the V and J calls and clone size; D and trimming were determined from the DNA. The repertoire holds some 66,000 clones, with approximately 80% as singletons. V gave up 6 bases and J gave up 3 bases; unmatched junction bases: 11. Germline V gene data show CDR1 as MDHEN and CDR2 as SYDVKM. The CDR3 runs 15 residues. Comment on this clone: What it binds is unknown.

The gene calls are TRBV28 and TRBJ2-7; the match to TRBD1 covers 7 bases. The sequence came from a young woman in good health and CMV-seronegative. Sequenced: PBMCs. Here the CDR3 reads CASRGTGQNYYEQYF. For the CDR3, the DNA is TGTGCCAGCAGGGGTACGGGACAGAATTACTACGAGCAGTACTTC.